This is a list of T cell receptor beta chains from one sample in a study of shared clonotypes between healthy human individuals. Sequencing used immunoSEQ multiplex PCR; TCRdb keeps in-frame clones, though not all of them. The repertoire holds more than 1.2 million clones, with less than 99% as singletons. Sequencing was carried out using naive CD4+ T cells sorted from blood. These receptors originate from a man between 25 and 39 years old in good health. Each CDR3 is given with its conserved first and last residue. D genes are given only for firm matches. Not every row has a clone size; where given, it reads once, few, many or a size class.

d_call | clone_size | j_call | v_call | cdr3_aa | cdr3_nt
. | . | TRBJ2-3 | TRBV5-1 | CASSFGPSTDTQYF | TGCGCCAGCAGCTTCGGGCCCAGCACAGATACGCAGTATTTT
TRBD2 | . | TRBJ2-1 | TRBV2 | CASSAWSGSYNEQFF | TGTGCCAGCAGCGCCTGGAGCGGGAGTTACAATGAGCAGTTCTTC
TRBD1 | . | TRBJ2-5 | TRBV18 | CASSPGQGQETQYF | TGTGCCAGCTCACCGGGACAGGGTCAAGAGACCCAGTACTTC
. | . | TRBJ2-5 | TRBV7-9 | CASSLGEQTQYF | TGTGCCAGCAGCTTAGGGGAGCAGACCCAGTACTTC
. | . | TRBJ2-3 | TRBV6-5 | CASSYSRATDTQYF | TGTGCCAGCAGTTACTCGAGAGCAACAGATACGCAGTATTTT
. | . | TRBJ2-1 | TRBV9 | CASSLPGRLYNEQFF | TGTGCCAGCAGCTTACCGGGACGCCTTTACAATGAGCAGTTCTTC
. | few | TRBJ2-3 | TRBV5-4 | CASSLEGGFTDTQYF | TGTGCCAGCAGCTTGGAGGGAGGATTCACAGATACGCAGTATTTT
. | . | TRBJ2-7 | TRBV11-1 | CASSSGPSYEQYF | TGTGCCAGCAGCTCTGGACCCTCCTACGAGCAGTACTTC
TRBD1 | once | TRBJ2-3 | TRBV2 | CASSRDRVHSDTQYF | TGTGCCAGCAGTCGGGACAGGGTTCATTCAGATACGCAGTATTTT
. | . | TRBJ2-7 | TRBV4-3 | CASSQDVRNSYEQYF | TGCGCCAGCAGCCAAGACGTACGGAACTCCTACGAGCAGTACTTC
TRBD1 | . | TRBJ2-7 | TRBV5-1 | CASSSGTGVYEQYF | TGCGCCAGCAGCTCCGGGACAGGGGTCTACGAGCAGTACTTC
. | . | TRBJ2-1 | TRBV25-1 | CASSESWLGEQFF | TGTGCCAGCAGTGAATCTTGGCTTGGTGAGCAGTTCTTC
. | . | TRBJ2-2 | TRBV7-9 | CASSRDTTNTGELFF | TGTGCCAGCAGCCGTGACACGACGAACACCGGGGAGCTGTTTTTT
TRBD2 | . | TRBJ2-7 | TRBV30 | CAWTPWTSGSLREQYF | TGTGCCTGGACTCCCTGGACTAGCGGGAGCCTCAGGGAGCAGTACTTC
TRBD2 | . | TRBJ2-7 | TRBV4-2 | CASSQATSGGYEQYF | TGTGCCAGCAGCCAAGCTACTAGCGGAGGATACGAGCAGTACTTC
. | . | TRBJ2-3 | TRBV7-2 | CASSYGQRTDTQYF | TGTGCCAGCAGCTACGGACAGCGCACAGATACGCAGTATTTT
. | once | TRBJ2-3 | TRBV5-4 | CASSLDGITDTQYF | TGTGCCAGCAGCTTGGACGGGATCACAGATACGCAGTATTTT
. | . | TRBJ2-2 | TRBV11-2 | CASSPLRASGELFF | TGTGCCAGCAGCCCCCTGAGAGCGTCCGGGGAGCTGTTTTTT
. | . | TRBJ2-1 | TRBV19 | CASSPRVGVSDEQFF | TGTGCCAGTAGCCCACGGGTGGGAGTTTCGGATGAGCAGTTCTTC
. | . | TRBJ1-3 | TRBV6-5 | CASSGGSYGNTIYF | TGTGCCAGCAGTGGGGGGTCGTATGGAAACACCATATATTTT
TRBD1 | . | TRBJ2-5 | TRBV2 | CASRAPRGGGHQETQYF | TGTGCCAGCAGAGCCCCCCGAGGGGGCGGGCACCAAGAGACCCAGTACTTC
TRBD2 | . | TRBJ2-3 | TRBV10-3 | CAIAMVAGGTDTQYF | TGTGCCATCGCCATGGTGGCGGGAGGCACAGATACGCAGTATTTT
. | . | TRBJ2-6 | TRBV6-1 | CASSARSGANVLTF | TGTGCCAGCAGTGCACGCTCTGGGGCCAACGTCCTGACTTTC
. | . | TRBJ1-1 | TRBV7-9 | CASSLLVNTEAFF | TGTGCCAGCAGCCTCCTAGTGAACACTGAAGCTTTCTTT
. | . | TRBJ2-3 | TRBV18 | CASSPGLVGPDTQYF | TGTGCCAGCTCACCAGGATTGGTAGGACCAGATACGCAGTATTTT
. | . | TRBJ2-2 | TRBV29-1 | CSVGGQRGTGELFF | TGCAGCGTTGGAGGGCAGCGAGGCACCGGGGAGCTGTTTTTT
. | . | TRBJ1-4 | TRBV18 | CANQAVDEKLFF | TGTGCCAATCAGGCGGTCGATGAAAAACTGTTTTTT
. | . | TRBJ2-5 | TRBV19 | CASSIRGMQETQYF | TGTGCCAGTAGTATCCGGGGGATGCAAGAGACCCAGTACTTC
. | . | TRBJ1-4 | TRBV7-9 | CASSLGGLGKLFF | TGTGCCAGCAGCTTGGGCGGCCTCGGGAAACTGTTTTTT
TRBD1 | . | TRBJ1-2 | TRBV11-2 | CASSSHDRGLDGYTF | TGTGCCAGCAGTAGCCACGACAGGGGGCTTGATGGCTACACCTTC
TRBD1 | . | TRBJ2-7 | TRBV7-9 | CASSSPQGQHYEQYF | TGTGCCAGCAGCTCCCCCCAGGGACAGCATTACGAGCAGTACTTC
TRBD2 | . | TRBJ2-7 | TRBV9 | CASSGLASSYEQYF | TGTGCCAGCAGTGGACTAGCGAGCTCCTACGAGCAGTACTTC
TRBD2 | . | TRBJ2-3 | TRBV5-1 | CASSRPSGRTDTQYF | TGCGCCAGCAGCCGACCTAGCGGCCGCACAGATACGCAGTATTTT
. | . | TRBJ2-3 | TRBV7-9 | CASSLALPGPPSDTQYF | TGTGCCAGCAGCTTAGCCTTACCGGGGCCCCCGTCGGATACGCAGTATTTT
. | . | TRBJ2-7 | TRBV4-1 | CASSPRGTSSYEQYF | TGCGCCAGCAGCCCAAGGGGCACTAGCTCCTACGAGCAGTACTTC
. | . | TRBJ2-3 | TRBV10-1 | CASSDPGIDTQYF | TGCGCCAGCAGTGATCCCGGCATAGATACGCAGTATTTT
TRBD2 | . | TRBJ2-1 | TRBV18 | CASSPGLAEYNEQFF | TGTGCCAGCTCACCAGGGCTAGCGGAATACAATGAGCAGTTCTTC
. | . | TRBJ2-6 | TRBV4-3 | CASSQDLPGANVLTF | TGCGCCAGCAGCCAAGATCTCCCTGGGGCCAACGTCCTGACTTTC
TRBD2 | . | TRBJ2-3 | TRBV11-2 | CASSLGPSGNTDTQYF | TGTGCCAGCAGCTTAGGTCCTAGCGGGAACACAGATACGCAGTATTTT
. | . | TRBJ2-7 | TRBV28 | CASMGGEQYF | TGTGCCAGCATGGGGGGCGAGCAGTACTTC
. | . | TRBJ2-1 | TRBV7-9 | CASSRSAGSSNEQFF | TGTGCCAGCAGCCGCAGTGCGGGGTCATCCAATGAGCAGTTCTTC
. | . | TRBJ2-1 | TRBV25-1 | CASRESSYNEQFF | TGTGCCAGCCGGGAAAGCTCCTACAATGAGCAGTTCTTC
. | . | TRBJ1-5 | TRBV15 | CATSRGGRDTQPQHF | TGTGCCACCAGCAGAGGAGGCAGGGATACTCAGCCCCAGCATTTT
. | . | TRBJ2-7 | TRBV25-1 | CASSAQGVREKPLYEQYF | TGTGCCAGCAGTGCCCAAGGAGTTCGGGAGAAGCCACTTTACGAGCAGTACTTC
TRBD1 | . | TRBJ1-4 | TRBV5-5 | CASSQGQGPRDGGKLFF | TGTGCCAGCAGTCAGGGACAGGGCCCAAGGGACGGTGGAAAACTGTTTTTT
. | . | TRBJ2-7 | TRBV7-9 | CASSSWGDGRSYEQYF | TGTGCCAGCAGCTCGTGGGGGGACGGACGCTCCTACGAGCAGTACTTC
. | . | TRBJ2-7 | TRBV19 | CASSIVGESYEQYF | TGTGCCAGTAGTATTGTGGGAGAAAGCTACGAGCAGTACTTC
. | . | TRBJ2-7 | TRBV27 | CASSSLPGFYEQYF | TGTGCCAGCAGTTCTCTCCCAGGGTTCTACGAGCAGTACTTC
. | . | TRBJ2-1 | TRBV19 | CASGLEHTSSYNEQFF | TGTGCAAGTGGGCTGGAGCACACCAGCTCCTACAATGAGCAGTTCTTC
TRBD2 | . | TRBJ2-7 | TRBV13 | CASSSPTLLAGGRYEQYF | TGTGCCAGCAGCTCGCCTACCCTCCTAGCGGGAGGGCGTTACGAGCAGTACTTC
. | . | TRBJ1-4 | TRBV5-8 | CASSLDWANEKLFF | TGTGCCAGCAGCCTGGACTGGGCTAATGAAAAACTGTTTTTT
TRBD1 | . | TRBJ2-7 | TRBV27 | CASSFYRGSYEQYF | TGTGCCAGCAGTTTCTACAGGGGCTCCTACGAGCAGTACTTC
. | . | TRBJ2-1 | TRBV7-2 | CASSLVAESSYNEQFF | TGTGCCAGCAGCTTAGTAGCGGAGAGCTCCTACAATGAGCAGTTCTTC